The clone carrying this T cell receptor (beta chain) has only a few counts. Its antigen is undetermined. The data stem from a study of blood T cells in healthy people across ages. Study conclusions and caveats: Any conclusive comparison of naive versus antigen-experienced cells was prevented by using unsorted PBMCs. Relative to aged donors, long-lived donors carried more naive CD4+ cells and displayed higher diversity.

V lost 1 base to trimming and J lost 4 bases; unmatched junction nucleotides: 2. CDR1 and CDR2 from the germline V gene are LGHDT and YNNKEL (reference sequence). CDR3 size: 16 residues. Combining a sample-barcoded 5' primer with a J-beta primer mix, a second PCR ran for roughly 6 to 12 cycles. TCRdb itself ran the 5' RACE reads through MiXCR, one entry per CDR3 protein. The sample records some 1.5 million distinct CDR3 sequences, 25% to 30% being singletons. The chain recombines TRBV3-1 with TRBJ1-4; 11 bases line up with TRBD1. Sequences were obtained from blood. The sequence came from a woman in her 30s in good health. In nucleotides, the CDR3 is TGTGCCAGCAGCCAAGTCGGGACAGGGGGTAATGAAAAACTGTTTTTT. Its protein is CASSQVGTGGNEKLFF.